The clone carrying this T cell receptor beta chain was counted a few times. No antigen is known for it. In germline, CDR1 is SGDLS, CDR2 YYNGEE. V shed 0 bases and J shed 0 bases, with 10 bases lying between them. The CDR3 is made up of 16 amino acids. The record originates from a study of T-cell memory formation after mild COVID-19. On the study more broadly: TCR clusters were largely donor specific.

The TCR alpha and TCR beta cDNA libraries, bearing sample barcodes and UMIs, were generated by 5'RACE using constant-segment primers. Via MiXCR, TCRdb re-called the 5' RACE reads, giving one row per CDR3 protein. Of roughly 100,000 distinct CDR3 sequences in the sample, around an eighth were seen once. Findings and caveats of the study: Shrinking CD4+ clones were chiefly CM and EM; CD8+ ones were chiefly EMRA. Clones contracting day 15 to 85 were balanced CD4/CD8; later expanders leaned CD4+.

Material: PBMCs or a T cell subset sorted from them (not recorded which). The chain has TRBV9 and TRBJ2-1; D is undetermined. The receptor comes from an adult woman who had mild COVID-19 (a few samples of this study predate the infection). Cell type and time point are not known. The CDR3 here is CASSVEERSSYNEQFF. CDR3 in DNA: TGTGCCAGCAGCGTAGAGGAGAGGAGCTCCTACAATGAGCAGTTCTTC.